This T cell receptor beta chain stems from a study of shared clonotypes between healthy human individuals. Overall study findings and caveats: Shared clonotypes across all four donors exceeded non-shared ones in generation probability. Sharing across a few donors was seen in 4% to 6.5% of naive CD4 clonotypes.

V lost 1 base to trimming and J lost 2 bases, with 12 bases between them. This CDR3 has 16 residues. The germline V gene encodes CDR1 SGHAT and CDR2 FQDESV (reference sequence). Samples underwent the assay at deep level. Only in-frame clones appear in the TCRdb table, and some are missing; sequencing was by immunoSEQ multiplex PCR. Counted here are 2 million to 3 million clones, 93% occurring once; the ten biggest clones make up 0.36%. A note on this clone: Its antigen is unknown.

Recent acute infections and vaccinations were absent in the healthy HIV-negative adult donors. Input material: naive CD4+ T cells from PBMCs. Documented subset: CD45RA+ positively selected. The clonotype originates from a man aged 18 to 29 in good health. Some clones in this sample may be carry-over from other donors' samples. The rearrangement links TRBV11-1 to TRBJ2-1; D is possibly TRBD2 (5 bases). CDR3 amino acids: CASSLDGVAAYNEQFF. CDR3 DNA: TGTGCCAGCAGCTTAGACGGGGTGGCTGCCTACAATGAGCAGTTCTTC.